This T cell receptor beta chain was sequenced in a study of cytomegalovirus exposure and HLA in healthy donors. Points from the study as a whole: As was reported, the classifier diagnosed cytomegalovirus status with high specificity and sensitivity. It was in a later analysis that TCR association rates were seen to vary by HLA locus, highest for DRB1 and lowest for HLA-C. A few chains linked to CMV were shown in vitro to be specific for CMV antigens.

A note on this clone: The antigen is unknown.

CDR3 length: 14 residues. J lost 2 bases, V lost 8 bases, and 5 bases had no gene match. Germline CDR1 is WNHNN and CDR2 is SYGVQD (reference sequence). The PCR employed 60 Vbeta primers together with 13 Jbeta primers. Clones were read by immunoSEQ multiplex PCR, and TCRdb kept only the in-frame ones, dropping some. Found here are approximately 190,000 clones, 78% of them singletons; the top ten hold about 14%. This TCR derives from a woman aged 30 to 39 in good health and CMV-seropositive. The chain carries TRBV10-1 and TRBJ2-2; 7 bases line up with TRBD1. Material: PBMCs. The CDR3: CASLGTVNTGELFF. The CDR3 DNA sequence: TGCGCCAGCCTGGGGACAGTAAACACCGGGGAGCTGTTTTTT.